Sequencing of this T cell receptor beta chain was carried out in a study of CD8+ T cells in alopecia areata. At the level of the study: In an open-label trial, patients got 5 to 10 mg tofacitinib twice daily. Regarding the study as a whole: The study also sequences resident alphabeta T cells of normal skin in scalp samples. Unlike in mice, where it was clearer, TCR sharing across patients was less clear, possibly HLA-related.

To note about this clone: Antigen unknown.

Peripheral blood, together with lesional scalp punch biopsies, was collected from alopecia areata patients. From germline, CDR1 is MNHNS and CDR2 SASEGT. The CDR3 loop spans 13 amino acids. V dropped 7 bases and J dropped 1 base, with 8 bases sitting between them. The authors extracted RNA and reverse transcribed it into cDNA as the sequencing template. Profiled with immunoSEQ multiplex PCR; TCRdb holds only in-frame clones, not every one. The table has roughly 150,000 clones, approximately 53% seen once. The V gene is TRBV6-1, the J gene TRBJ1-5; D gene unclear. This specimen was CD8+ T cells sorted from blood, taken at week 0. This receptor was obtained from a human donor with alopecia areata. The CDR3 region is CASTQWSNQPQHF. Written as DNA, the CDR3 is TGTGCCAGCACCCAATGGAGCAATCAGCCCCAGCATTTT.